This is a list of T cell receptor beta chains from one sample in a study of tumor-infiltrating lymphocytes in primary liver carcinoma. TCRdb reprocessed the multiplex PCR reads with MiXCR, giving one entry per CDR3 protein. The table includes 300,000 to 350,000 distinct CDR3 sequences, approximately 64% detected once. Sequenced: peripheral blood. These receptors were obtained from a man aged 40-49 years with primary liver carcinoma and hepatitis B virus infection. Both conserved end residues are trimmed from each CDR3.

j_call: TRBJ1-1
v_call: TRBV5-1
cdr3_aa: ASSLGHTGTEVY

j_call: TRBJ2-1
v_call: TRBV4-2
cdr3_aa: ASSQETGTVYNEQF

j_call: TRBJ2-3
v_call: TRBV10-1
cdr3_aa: ASSETSGSGADTQY

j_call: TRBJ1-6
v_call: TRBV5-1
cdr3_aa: ASSLVGPSYNSPLH

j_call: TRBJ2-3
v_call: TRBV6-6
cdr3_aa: VSSSDLSGRALIDTQY

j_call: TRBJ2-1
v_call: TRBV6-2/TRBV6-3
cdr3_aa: ARDRESRIYNGQF

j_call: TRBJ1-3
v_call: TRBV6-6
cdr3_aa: ASSEQTPSSGNTIY

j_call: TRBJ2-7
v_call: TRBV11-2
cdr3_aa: ASSTGLGDYEQY

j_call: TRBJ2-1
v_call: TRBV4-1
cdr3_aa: ASSQEVNYNEQF

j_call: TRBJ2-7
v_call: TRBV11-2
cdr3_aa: ASSLILGPNEQY

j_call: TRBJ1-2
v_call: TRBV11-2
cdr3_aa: ASSGQGWVYGYI

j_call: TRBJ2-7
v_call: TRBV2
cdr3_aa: ASRMAGTDSYEQY

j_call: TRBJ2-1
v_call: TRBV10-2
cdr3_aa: ASTRPLQEQF

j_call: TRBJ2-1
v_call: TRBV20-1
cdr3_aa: SARGQGEAYNEQF

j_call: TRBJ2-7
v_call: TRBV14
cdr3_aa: ASSQVTGNKAYEQY

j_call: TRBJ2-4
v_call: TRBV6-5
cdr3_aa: ASRTGLAVAKNIQY

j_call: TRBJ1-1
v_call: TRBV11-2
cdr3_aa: ASSIAYKGTGTEAF

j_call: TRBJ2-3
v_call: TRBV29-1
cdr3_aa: SAGGTRGTDTQY

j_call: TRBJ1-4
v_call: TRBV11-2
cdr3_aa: ASGLVGLCEKLF

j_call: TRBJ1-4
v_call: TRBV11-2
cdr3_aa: ASSNRRQGRNGKLF

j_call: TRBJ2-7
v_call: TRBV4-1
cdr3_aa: AGSQVVIASRYEQY

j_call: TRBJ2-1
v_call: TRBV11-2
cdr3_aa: ASSLAAGSGDYNEQF

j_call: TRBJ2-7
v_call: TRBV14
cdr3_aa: ASSQDIGSYERY

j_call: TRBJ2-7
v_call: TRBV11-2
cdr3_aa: ASSLRRQGHSDEQY

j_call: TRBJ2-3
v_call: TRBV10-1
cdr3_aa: ASSEPEDTDTQY

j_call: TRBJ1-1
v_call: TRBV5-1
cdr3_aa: ASSLAGRSEAS

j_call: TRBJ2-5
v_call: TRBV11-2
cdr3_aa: ASSLVGIPQEIQY

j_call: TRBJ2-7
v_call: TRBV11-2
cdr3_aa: ASRILRGGRADSSYERY

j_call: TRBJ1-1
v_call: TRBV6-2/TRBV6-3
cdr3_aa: ASSLKANKLEAF

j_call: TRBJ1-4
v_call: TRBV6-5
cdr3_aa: ASSYSEGLGVYEKLF

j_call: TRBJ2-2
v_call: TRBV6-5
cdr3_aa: AGVQAGGTGELF

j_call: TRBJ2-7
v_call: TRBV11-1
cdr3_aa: VSISRGFFSLYEQY

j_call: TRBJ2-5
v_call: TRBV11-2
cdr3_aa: ASSPRLAGGACQETQY

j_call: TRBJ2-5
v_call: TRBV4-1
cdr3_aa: ASSRDTVQETQY

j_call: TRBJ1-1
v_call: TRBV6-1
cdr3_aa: ASSEVSGIEAF

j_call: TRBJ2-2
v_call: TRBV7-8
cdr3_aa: ASEDNGGKSGTGELF

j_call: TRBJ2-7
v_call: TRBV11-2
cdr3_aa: ASSLRTTYEQY

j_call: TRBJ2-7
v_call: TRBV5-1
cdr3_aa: ASSSTGAANSYEQY

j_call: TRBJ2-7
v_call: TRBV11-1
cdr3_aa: ASSGQGTQRY